One and the same sample provided the 6 T cell receptor beta chains below, sequenced in a study of CD8 T cells in ankylosing spondylitis (dated by TCRdb to about 2017). The library was produced with 5' RACE. Sequencing was performed on an Illumina HiSeq 2500. The public reads were reanalyzed by TCRdb: fastp trimming at Q25, MiXCR alignment, in-frame beta chains only. CDR3 protein sequences are deduplicated, and each keeps its most common genes and DNA. In all, the sample holds 240,000 or so distinct CDR3 sequences, and roughly 10% of those were seen once. Under 8% of the sample goes to the ten largest clones. The sequenced material came from blood, either unsorted or a sorted T cell fraction (not recorded which). The receptor set was obtained from a male donor with ankylosing spondylitis or in good health (not recorded which).

This clonotype was detected many times. This chain joins TRBV6-1 and TRBJ1-3; D not certain. Trimming left V 8 bases short and J 1 base short, with 9 bases between. Germline-derived CDR1 and CDR2 are MNHNS and SASEGT. CDR3 size: 13 residues. The CDR3 loop is CASQVDSGNTIYF. The CDR3 DNA reads TGTGCCAGCCAAGTAGATTCTGGAAACACCATATATTTT.

This clonotype has a count of ten or more. The rearrangement joins TRBV12-3 or TRBV12-4 to TRBJ2-3; unclear D gene. The V end lost 7 bases, the J end lost 6 bases, and 14 bases lay between the germline ends. The CDR3 length is 13 residues. CDR3 nucleotides: TGTGCCAGCACCCTCCCCCATGGGGATACGCAGTATTTT. It encodes CASTLPHGDTQYF.

At least ten counts were recorded for this clonotype. DNA for the CDR3: TGCGCCAGCAGCCAAATTTTGATCCTGAGCGGACGACATACGCAGTATTTT. It specifies CASSQILILSGRHTQYF. The V call is TRBV4-1, the J call TRBJ2-3, with a weak D call TRBD2 (5 bases). Trimming took 2 bases from V and 7 from J, leaving 22 bases between them. The germline CDR1 and CDR2 sequences are MGHRA and YSYEKL. This CDR3 comprises 17 residues.

Ten or more counts support this clonotype. This chain joins TRBV12-3 or TRBV12-4 and TRBJ2-5, with D tentatively TRBD2 (6 bases). This CDR3 is 14 amino acids long. Between the trimmed V and J ends, which lost 7 bases and 0 bases, there was a span of 12 bases. The CDR3 protein is CASKRRGYQETQYF. As DNA, the CDR3 is TGTGCCAGCAAGCGGCGGGGTTACCAAGAGACCCAGTACTTC.

This clonotype was found many times. This sequence joins TRBV20-1 and TRBJ2-1; 12 bases are a match to TRBD1. The V gene's germline CDR1 is DFQATT and CDR2 SNEGSKA (reference sequence). The trim removed 6 bases at V and 14 bases at J, leaving 17 bases unmatched. The CDR3 sequence is 15 residues long. CDR3 sequence reads: CSAPLTGTGGSSKFF. CDR3 in DNA: TGCAGTGCCCCTTTAACCGGGACAGGGGGCTCGAGTAAGTTCTTC.

The chain is built from TRBV5-6 and TRBJ1-1; no definite D call. Trimming stripped 2 bases from V and 1 base from J, with 9 bases between. This CDR3 spans 14 amino acids. Germline values: CDR1 SGHDT, CDR2 YYEEEE. CDR3 in DNA: TGTGCCAGCAGCTTCGGGATCGGGAACACTGAAGCTTTCTTT. This sequence encodes CASSFGIGNTEAFF. The complete variable domain, with remaining parts taken from reference TRBV5-6 and TRBJ1-1, reads DAGVTQSPTHLIKTRGQQVTLRCSPKSGHDTVSWYQQALGQGPQFIFQYYEEEERQRGNFPDRFSGHQFPNYSSELNVNALLLGDSALYLCASSFGIGNTEAFFGQGTRLTVV.